This T cell receptor (beta chain) was observed in a study of T cell responses to AZD1222 COVID-19 vaccine. Sequencing used immunoSEQ multiplex PCR; TCRdb keeps in-frame clones, though not all of them. Among 100,000 to 150,000 clones listed, 80% to 90% were seen once. This clone was picked up one time. The clonotype originates from an adult in good health. This specimen consisted of peripheral blood, obtained on day 0 of MenACWY control vaccination.

The CDR3 sequence is CASSLRNQPQHF. CDR3 bases: TGTGCCAGCAGTCTGAGGAATCAGCCCCAGCATTTT. The V call is TRBV5-6, the J call TRBJ1-5, with D uncertain. The V end was cut by 5 bases, the J end by 4 bases, with 7 bases between. The CDR3 has 12 amino acids. Germline V gene data show CDR1 as SGHDT and CDR2 as YYEEEE.